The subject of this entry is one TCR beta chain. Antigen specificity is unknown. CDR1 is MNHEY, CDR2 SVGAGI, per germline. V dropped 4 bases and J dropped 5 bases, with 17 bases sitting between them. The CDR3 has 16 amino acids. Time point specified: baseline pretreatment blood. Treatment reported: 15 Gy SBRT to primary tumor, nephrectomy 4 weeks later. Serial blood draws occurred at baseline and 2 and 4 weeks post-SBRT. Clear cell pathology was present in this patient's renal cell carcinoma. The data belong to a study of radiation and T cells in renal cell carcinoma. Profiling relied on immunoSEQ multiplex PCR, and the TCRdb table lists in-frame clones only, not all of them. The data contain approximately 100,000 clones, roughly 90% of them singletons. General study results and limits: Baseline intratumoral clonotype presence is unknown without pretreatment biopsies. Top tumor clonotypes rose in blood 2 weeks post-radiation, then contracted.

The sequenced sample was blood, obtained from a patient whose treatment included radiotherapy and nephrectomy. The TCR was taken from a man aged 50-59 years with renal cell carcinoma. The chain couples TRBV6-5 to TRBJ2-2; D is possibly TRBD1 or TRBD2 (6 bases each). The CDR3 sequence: CASSLGGGRGTGELFF. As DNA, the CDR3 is TGTGCCAGCAGTTTAGGAGGGGGGAGAGGTACCGGGGAGCTGTTTTTT.